Listed here are 10 T cell receptor beta chains from one sample, sequenced in a study of human T cells and chemical hapten exposure. Time point meaning: healthy volunteer bleed at 2 weeks. The study extracted total RNA from unfractionated whole blood. TCRdb itself ran the RACE reads through MiXCR, one entry per CDR3 protein. The sample holds 80,000 to 100,000 distinct CDR3 sequences; over 8% are singletons and the top ten take about 3%. The source material was whole blood. These receptors all come from a female donor in good health. Some clones in this sample may be carry-over from other donors' samples.

This clonotype was observed a handful of times. This chain joins TRBV27 and TRBJ1-1; D unresolved. The CDR3 is 15 amino acids. Trimming cost V 5 bases and J 1 base, with 14 bases left between them. Germline assignment: CDR1 MNHEY and CDR2 SMNVEV (reference sequence). For the CDR3, the DNA is TGTGCCAGCAGTCTCTACGGAGACCCGAACACTGAAGCTTTCTTT. As protein: CASSLYGDPNTEAFF.

This clonotype was seen repeatedly, ten times or more. J is TRBJ1-5 and V is TRBV20-1, with TRBD1 matching over 8 bases. CDR1 and CDR2 (germline): DFQATT, SNEGSKA (reference sequence). There are 16 residues in the CDR3. V dropped 0 bases and J dropped 7; count of bases not matched to a gene: 11. The CDR3 protein is CSARDPTGGWGQPQHF. CDR3 sequence (DNA): TGCAGTGCTAGAGACCCCACAGGGGGGTGGGGGCAGCCCCAGCATTTT.

The V and J genes are TRBV5-1 and TRBJ2-3, with D possibly TRBD1 on 5 matching bases. The germline CDR1 and CDR2 sequences are SGHRS and YFSETQ. V lost 4 bases to trimming and J lost 4 bases, with 7 bases between them. The CDR3 loop spans 12 amino acids. This CDR3 is CASSQGADTQYF. CDR3 nucleotides: TGCGCCAGCAGCCAGGGTGCAGATACGCAGTATTTT.

This chain uses TRBV6-2 or TRBV6-3 with TRBJ1-1; D unclear. Germline assignment: CDR1 MNHEY and CDR2 SVGEGT. The CDR3 consists of 14 residues. Trimming removed 0 bases at V and 1 base at J, with 6 bases between. This CDR3 reads CASSYSPWNTEAFF. The CDR3 DNA sequence: TGTGCCAGCAGTTACTCGCCATGGAACACTGAAGCTTTCTTT.

The V and J genes are TRBV30 and TRBJ2-2; D might be TRBD2 (6 bases). Germline lookup yields CDR1 GTSNPN and CDR2 SVGIG (reference sequence). The CDR3 extends over 13 amino acids. DNA for the CDR3: TGTGCGCGAAGCGGTAGCGGTACCGGGGAGCTGTTTTTT. Amino acids: CARSGSGTGELFF.

In this sample, this clonotype turned up a few times. This rearrangement joins TRBV7-7 to TRBJ1-3; D is unresolved. There are 14 residues in the CDR3. Per germline, CDR1 SSHAT and CDR2 FNYEAQ (reference sequence). V lost 5 bases, J lost 0 bases, and 8 bases lay in between. The CDR3 nucleotides read TGTGCCAGCAGCGAAGGACCCTCTGGAAACACCATATATTTT. It translates to CASSEGPSGNTIYF.

The rearrangement links TRBV28 to TRBJ2-7, with 7 nucleotides matching TRBD1. Losses at the gene ends were 4 bases for V and 5 bases for J; bases not matched to a gene: 5. The length of the CDR3 is 13 residues. Germline V lookup: CDR1 MDHEN, CDR2 SYDVKM. The CDR3 here is CASSSRQGNEQYF. CDR3 coding DNA: TGTGCCAGCAGTTCACGACAGGGAAACGAGCAGTACTTC. Drawing the rest from reference TRBV28 and TRBJ2-7, the complete variable domain is DVKVTQSSRYLVKRTGEKVFLECVQDMDHENMFWYRQDPGLGLRLIYFSYDVKMKEKGDIPEGYSVSREKKERFSLILESASTNQTSMYLCASSSRQGNEQYFGPGTRLTVT.

There are a few counts of this clonotype. The rearrangement links TRBV5-5 to TRBJ1-4; D is ambiguous. Germline V CDR1 and CDR2: SGHKS, YYEKEE (reference sequence). The CDR3 length is 15 residues. The germline V and J ends were trimmed by 4 bases and 7 bases, with 17 bases remaining between them. As DNA, the CDR3 is TGTGCCAGCAGCCGCTCAGAGGGAATGGGTGAAAAACTGTTTTTT. Protein product: CASSRSEGMGEKLFF.

This clonotype occurred a few times. V and J are TRBV6-1 and TRBJ1-5; D uncertain. Germline V gives CDR1 MNHNS, CDR2 SASEGT. V lost 5 bases and J lost 6, with 11 bases in between. The CDR3 extends over 13 amino acids. CDR3 sequence: CASSPDWVQPQHF. The CDR3 region has the DNA TGTGCCAGCAGTCCTGACTGGGTTCAGCCCCAGCATTTT.

This clonotype was detected many times. This sequence joins TRBV2 and TRBJ1-1; tentatively, D is TRBD1 (6 bases). CDR3 length: 13 residues. From germline, CDR1 is SNHLY and CDR2 FYNNEI. V dropped 7 bases and J dropped 0 bases, with 9 bases sitting between them. The CDR3, as DNA: TGTGCCAGCACCAGGGGCTTGAACACTGAAGCTTTCTTT. Its translation: CASTRGLNTEAFF.